The present T cell receptor (beta chain) was sequenced within a study of long-term antiretroviral therapy in people with HIV. Every HIV-positive participant received treatment in the United States. Assay version v3.0 of immunoSEQ was used, and it was run at survey level. The assay was immunoSEQ multiplex PCR, and TCRdb's table has in-frame clones only and misses some. Here the sample spans tens of thousands of clones, about 81% being singletons. V shed 4 bases and J shed 7 bases, with 8 bases lying between them. The germline gives CDR1 MNHEY, CDR2 SVGAGI. This CDR3 is built from 13 residues. As for this clone: Its specificity is not known.

Findings and caveats of the study: Researchers lacked any data on ART adherence, viral resistance or therapy changes.

The rearrangement uses TRBV6-5 and TRBJ1-6; D might be TRBD1 (6 bases). The sample consisted of unsorted PBMCs, taken 0.8 years after starting antiretroviral therapy. The TCR originated in a woman between 18 and 29 years old with HIV. The CDR3 nucleotides are TGTGCCAGCAGTTCAGGGGTGAATTCACCCCTCCACTTT. Its translation is CASSSGVNSPLHF.